A single count supports the clone carrying this TCR beta chain. Per the original methods: Amplification of reference gene primers was used by the study to estimate nucleated cell counts. TCRdb's copy holds only in-frame clones and misses some; the assay was immunoSEQ multiplex PCR. D and trimming come from the DNA, and the V and J calls and clone size come from that table. The sample shows about 170,000 clones, around 87% of them seen only once. This CDR3 is 18 amino acids long. V dropped 3 bases and J dropped 0; count of bases not matched to a gene: 9. Germline loops: CDR1 LGHNA, CDR2 YSLEER. The data derive from a study of blood T cell repertoires in COVID-19. For the study at large: T cells, B-cell-depleted T cells, or PBMCs provided the cDNA or gDNA that served as material.

The TCR was taken from a woman of 80 years or more with COVID-19, enrolled during active disease. The V gene is TRBV4-3, the J gene TRBJ2-1, with 9 bases matching TRBD1. The sample taken for sequencing was peripheral blood. The CDR3 DNA reads as TGCGCCAGCAGCCAGCTAGGGACAGGGCTAAGCTCCTACAATGAGCAGTTCTTC. This sequence encodes CASSQLGTGLSSYNEQFF.